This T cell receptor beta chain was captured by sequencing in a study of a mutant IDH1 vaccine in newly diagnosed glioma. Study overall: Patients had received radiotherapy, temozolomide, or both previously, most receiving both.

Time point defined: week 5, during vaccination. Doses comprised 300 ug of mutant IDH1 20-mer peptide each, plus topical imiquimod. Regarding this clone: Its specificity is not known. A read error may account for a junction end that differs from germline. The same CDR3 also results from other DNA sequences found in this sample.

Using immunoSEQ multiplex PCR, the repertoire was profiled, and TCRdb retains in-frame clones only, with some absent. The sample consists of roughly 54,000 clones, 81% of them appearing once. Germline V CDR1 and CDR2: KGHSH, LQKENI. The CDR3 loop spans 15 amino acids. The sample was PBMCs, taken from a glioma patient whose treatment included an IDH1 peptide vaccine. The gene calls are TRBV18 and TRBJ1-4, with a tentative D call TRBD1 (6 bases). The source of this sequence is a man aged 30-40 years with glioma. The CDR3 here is CASSPQDSLNEKLFF. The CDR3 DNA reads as TGTGCCAGCTCACCACAGGACAGCCTTAATGAAAAACTGTTTTTC.